A single sample gave rise to the 11 T cell receptor beta chains below, sequenced in a study of T cell responses to AZD1222 COVID-19 vaccine. Sequencing used immunoSEQ multiplex PCR; TCRdb keeps in-frame clones, though not all of them. The sample has over 150,000 clones; around 91% are singletons. This specimen was peripheral blood, taken on day 0 of AZD1222 vaccination. These receptors were taken from an adult in good health.

The V and J genes are TRBV9 and TRBJ2-1; D gene unclear. Germline CDR1 SGDLS, CDR2 YYNGEE. The CDR3 is made up of 16 amino acids. V dropped 2 bases and J dropped 7 bases, with 19 bases sitting between them. The CDR3 reads CASSVTSDRLGNEQFF. In DNA form, the CDR3 reads TGTGCCAGCAGCGTGACCTCAGATCGCCTTGGGAATGAGCAGTTCTTC.

This clone occurred a few times. The genes are TRBV9 and TRBJ1-1; D is uncertain. V shed 3 bases and J shed 0 bases, with 6 bases lying between them. Germline CDR1 and CDR2: SGDLS and YYNGEE. The CDR3 sequence is 13 residues long. In DNA, the CDR3 is TGTGCCAGCAGCGCTCGTATGAACACTGAAGCTTTCTTT. It encodes CASSARMNTEAFF.

This chain connects TRBV7-3 to TRBJ2-1; TRBD2 aligns across 11 bases. This CDR3 region has 15 residues. V lost 4 bases, J lost 4 bases, and 3 bases stayed unmatched. The V gene's germline CDR1 is SGHTA and CDR2 FQGTGA. The CDR3 here is CASSSASGGYNEQFF. DNA of the CDR3: TGTGCCAGCAGCTCAGCTAGCGGGGGGTACAATGAGCAGTTCTTC.

The V call is TRBV29-1, the J call TRBJ1-1, with D unclear. V gave up 1 base and J gave up 2 bases, with 5 bases separating them. CDR3 length: 12 residues. Germline V lookup: CDR1 SQVTM, CDR2 ANQGSEA. This CDR3 reads CSVEGHNTEAFF. The CDR3 nucleotides are TGCAGCGTTGAAGGACATAACACTGAAGCTTTCTTT.

V and J are TRBV28 and TRBJ2-3; no reliable D call. This CDR3 is built from 15 residues. The germline V and J ends were trimmed by 3 bases and 0 bases, with 10 bases remaining between them. CDR1 MDHEN and CDR2 SYDVKM come from the germline V gene. CDR3 sequence: CASSLLGGSTDTQYF. For the CDR3, the DNA is TGTGCCAGCAGTTTGTTGGGCGGAAGCACAGATACGCAGTATTTT.

This chain joins TRBV24-1 and TRBJ2-7, with D tentatively TRBD2 (6 bases). The CDR3 sequence is 18 residues long. Germline loops: CDR1 KGHDR, CDR2 SFDVKD. V gave up 4 bases and J gave up 4 bases, with 25 bases separating them. The CDR3 is CATSDRGAGTGGTYEQYF. The CDR3 coding sequence is TGTGCCACCAGTGACCGAGGGGCAGGGACCGGGGGAACGTACGAGCAGTACTTC.

V is TRBV5-4 and J is TRBJ1-2; the match to TRBD1 covers 9 bases. The CDR3 sequence is 15 residues long. V lost 3 bases and J lost 6; bases outside the gene matches: 9. Germline CDR1 is SGHNT and CDR2 is YYREEE (reference sequence). CDR3 coding DNA: TGTGCCAGCAGCTCGGGGGACAGGGAAGGGCATGGCTACACCTTC. Protein sequence: CASSSGDREGHGYTF. Combining the CDR3 with reference TRBV5-4 and TRBJ1-2 gives the whole variable domain ETGVTQSPTHLIKTRGQQVTLRCSSQSGHNTVSWYQQALGQGPQFIFQYYREEENGRGNFPPRFSGLQFPNYSSELNVNALELDDSALYLCASSSGDREGHGYTFGSGTRLTVV.

The chain combines TRBV5-5 with TRBJ2-7, with a weak D call TRBD1 (6 bases). V dropped 5 bases and J dropped 0 bases, with 18 bases sitting between them. From germline, CDR1 is SGHKS and CDR2 YYEKEE (reference sequence). CDR3 length: 16 residues. The CDR3 loop is CASSRQSAGASYEQYV. The CDR3 DNA sequence: TGTGCCAGCAGTCGGCAGTCGGCAGGGGCCTCCTACGAGCAGTACGTC.

This clone appeared a single time. The CDR3 DNA follows: TGTGCCAGCAGCCCTCAAGTTTGGGGGATTTCCTCTGGAAACACCATATATTTT. This translates into CASSPQVWGISSGNTIYF. The rearrangement uses TRBV7-9 and TRBJ1-3; D perhaps matches TRBD1 (5 bases). V was clipped by 5 bases and J by 0 bases, with 20 bases between them. The CDR3 length is 18 residues. CDR1 is SEHNR and CDR2 is FQNEAQ in the germline V gene (reference sequence).

The gene calls are TRBV6-5 and TRBJ1-4; 9 nucleotides align to TRBD1. After removal of 0 bases from V and 6 bases from J, the junction contained 5 bases not matched to a gene. Germline CDR1 and CDR2: MNHEY and SVGAGI. The CDR3 is 16 residues long. The CDR3 spells CASSYSLGQGYEKLFF. The DNA for the CDR3 is TGTGCCAGCAGTTACTCTCTTGGACAGGGGTATGAAAAACTGTTTTTT.

The chain joins TRBV2 to TRBJ1-4; D remains ambiguous. Trimming shortened V by 8 bases and J by 2 bases, and 12 bases separated the two germline ends. This CDR3 spans 14 amino acids. Germline V CDR1 and CDR2: SNHLY, FYNNEI. The CDR3 region is CASARFATNEKLFF. As DNA, the CDR3 is TGTGCCAGCGCACGATTCGCGACTAATGAAAAACTGTTTTTT. Full variable domain (outside the CDR3, taken from reference TRBV2 and TRBJ1-4): EPEVTQTPSHQVTQMGQEVILRCVPISNHLYFYWYRQILGQKVEFLVSFYNNEISEKSEIFDDQFSVERPDGSNFTLKIRSTKLEDSAMYFCASARFATNEKLFFGSGTQLSVL.